The 29 T cell receptor beta chains listed next were all sequenced from one sample in a study of T cell responses to AZD1222 COVID-19 vaccine. This table comes from immunoSEQ multiplex PCR, and its TCRdb copy is limited to in-frame clones, with some not included. The data contain about 49,000 clones, around three quarters of them singletons. The sequencing here drew on peripheral blood, taken on day 0 of AZD1222 vaccination. The receptors here all came from an adult in good health.

The CDR3: CASSYHYTGELFF. CDR3 bases: TGTGCCAGCAGCTACCATTACACCGGGGAGCTGTTTTTT. The chain joins TRBV27 to TRBJ2-2; no clear D gene. This CDR3 is 13 amino acids long. V was shortened by 6 bases and J by 3 bases, with 8 bases between the two germline ends. Looked up from germline, CDR1 is MNHEY and CDR2 is SMNVEV (reference sequence).

This chain uses TRBV3-1 (or the pseudogene TRBV3-2) with TRBJ2-6; no reliable D call. Germline CDR1 reads LGHDT; CDR2 reads YNNKEL (reference sequence). V dropped 0 bases and J dropped 1 base, with 4 bases sitting between them. The CDR3 sequence is 15 residues long. The CDR3 protein is CASSQEGSGANVLTF. CDR3 nucleotide sequence: TGTGCCAGCAGCCAAGAAGGGTCTGGGGCCAACGTCCTGACTTTC.

This clone was counted a single time. The chain is built from TRBV27 and TRBJ1-2, with TRBD1 as a possible D gene (5 bases). The CDR3 loop spans 14 amino acids. The germline V gene encodes CDR1 MNHEY and CDR2 SMNVEV (reference sequence). V lost 4 bases, J lost 7 bases, and 16 bases lay in between. This CDR3 reads CASSSPGRASGYTF. CDR3 DNA: TGTGCCAGCAGTTCGCCAGGGCGCGCTTCTGGCTACACCTTC.

The gene calls are TRBV7-7 and TRBJ2-1; tentative D call: TRBD2 (5 bases). This CDR3 is built from 14 residues. Trimming cost V 5 bases and J 7 bases, with 15 bases left between them. The germline gives CDR1 SSHAT, CDR2 FNYEAQ (reference sequence). DNA of the CDR3: TGTGCCAGCAGCCGAGGGCTAGCAGTAAATGAGCAGTTCTTC. It is translated as CASSRGLAVNEQFF.

A word on this clone: Germline is not matched at one junction end, which may reflect a read error. The chain has TRBV7-7 and TRBJ1-4; tentative D call: TRBD1 (6 bases). The CDR3 extends over 13 amino acids. The V gene's germline CDR1 is SSHAT and CDR2 FNYEAQ (reference sequence). The CDR3 DNA reads as TGTGCTAGCAGCCGGGACAAGGAGGGACAACTGTTTTTT. Translating it yields CASSRDKEGQLFF.

By share of the sample, this clone is medium-sized. The chain employs TRBV21-1 and TRBJ1-3. TRBV21-1 is recorded as a pseudogene. CDR3 size: 13 residues. The CDR3: CASSIYGGNTIYF. The CDR3 bases are TGTGCCAGCAGCATTTACGGTGGAAACACCATATATTTT.

This chain joins TRBV28 and TRBJ2-7; 7 positions match TRBD1. The germline V gene encodes CDR1 MDHEN and CDR2 SYDVKM. The V and J ends lost 3 bases and 6 bases, in that order; junction bases with no gene match: 11. The CDR3 sequence is 15 residues long. In nucleotides, the CDR3 is TGTGCCAGCAGTTTTCTTAGGGACAGCACACCCGAGCAGTACTTC. Translation gives CASSFLRDSTPEQYF.

This clone was recorded only once. V and J are TRBV3-1 (or the pseudogene TRBV3-2) and TRBJ2-1; tentatively, D is TRBD2 (6 bases). Germline assignment: CDR1 LGHDT and CDR2 YNNKEL (reference sequence). The CDR3 has 14 residues. The V and J ends lost 8 bases and 7 bases respectively, with 18 bases between them. In DNA form, the CDR3 reads TGTGCCAGCGTTCCAAGGGTTGGGGGGAATGAGCAGTTCTTC. Protein sequence: CASVPRVGGNEQFF.

V and J are TRBV7-9 and TRBJ1-5, with 9 bases matching TRBD1. The CDR3 sequence is 15 residues long. V was pared by 5 bases and J by 4 bases, with 6 bases of the junction left unmatched. In germline, CDR1 is SEHNR, CDR2 FQNEAQ (reference sequence). The CDR3 DNA reads as TGTGCCAGCAGCCGGACAGGGGCCGAGAATCAGCCCCAGCATTTT. Protein: CASSRTGAENQPQHF.

This chain connects TRBV4-1 to TRBJ1-2, with D perhaps matching TRBD1 (5 bases). The CDR3 is 13 amino acids. The V gene lost 0 bases and the J gene lost 7 bases, with 9 bases spanning the gap. CDR1 is MGHRA, CDR2 YSYEKL, per germline. Here the CDR3 DNA reads TGCGCCAGCAGCCAAGAGTATAGGGGTGGCTACACCTTC. This encodes CASSQEYRGGYTF.

V usage is TRBV9 and J usage is TRBJ2-1, with D perhaps given as TRBD1 or TRBD2 (5 bases each). The CDR3 loop spans 15 amino acids. The germline V gene has CDR1 SGDLS and CDR2 YYNGEE. The V gene lost 4 bases and the J gene lost 4 bases, with 15 bases spanning the gap. In nucleotides, the CDR3 is TGTGCCAGCAGCTCCTCCGGGACGGGATACAATGAGCAGTTCTTC. Its translation is CASSSSGTGYNEQFF. Full variable domain (rest looked up from reference TRBV9 and TRBJ2-1): DSGVTQTPKHLITATGQRVTLRCSPRSGDLSVYWYQQSLDQGLQFLIQYYNGEERAKGNILERFSAQQFPDLHSELNLSSLELGDSALYFCASSSSGTGYNEQFFGPGTRLTVL.

This clone is deemed medium-sized. The chain has TRBV25-1 and TRBJ2-1; TRBD2 aligns across 8 bases. The length of the CDR3 is 16 residues. Looked up from germline, CDR1 is MGHDK and CDR2 is SYGVNS. J gave up 1 base and V 4 bases, and 6 bases lay outside the gene matches. CDR3 bases: TGTGCCAGCAGTGGATCACTAGCGGTGTCCTACAATGAGCAGTTCTTC. Translating gives CASSGSLAVSYNEQFF.

The rearrangement uses TRBV7-2 and TRBJ1-6; tentative D call: TRBD1 (5 bases). The CDR3 extends over 15 amino acids. V lost 7 bases and J lost 12, with 22 bases in between. Germline V gene sequence: CDR1 SGHTA, CDR2 FQGNSA. Written as DNA, the CDR3 is TGTGCCAGCACCCCAAGACTCGCTGGGGGGAAACCCCTCCACTTT. As protein: CASTPRLAGGKPLHF.

The chain combines TRBV2 with TRBJ2-3; D not certain. Germline V gene sequence: CDR1 SNHLY, CDR2 FYNNEI. V lost 1 base and J lost 6, with 8 bases in between. The CDR3 is 13 amino acids. The CDR3, as DNA: TGTGCCAGCAGTGAAGTGGGCTTCGATACGCAGTATTTT. This translates into CASSEVGFDTQYF.

This rearrangement joins TRBV7-8 to TRBJ1-1, with TRBD1 as a possible D gene (6 bases). V lost 5 bases, J lost 2 bases, and 9 bases lay in between. The CDR3 length is 13 residues. Germline values: CDR1 SGHVS, CDR2 FQNEAQ. The CDR3 protein is CASSQQGNTEAFF. The CDR3 DNA follows: TGTGCCAGCAGCCAACAGGGCAACACTGAAGCTTTCTTT.

The chain combines TRBV9 with TRBJ2-2; D gene ambiguous. The germline CDR1 and CDR2 sequences are SGDLS and YYNGEE. The V end was cut by 0 bases, the J end by 5 bases, with 11 bases between. The CDR3 runs 15 residues. Here the CDR3 reads CASSVATLFTGELFF. The CDR3 nucleotides are TGTGCCAGCAGCGTAGCTACCCTTTTTACCGGGGAGCTGTTTTTT.

The J gene is TRBJ2-7, the V gene TRBV5-5; D is unresolved. The CDR3 contains 13 residues. From germline, CDR1 is SGHKS and CDR2 YYEKEE (reference sequence). V lost 0 bases and J lost 0, with 4 bases in between. The CDR3 protein is CASSLAISYEQYV. As DNA, the CDR3 is TGTGCCAGCAGCTTGGCAATCTCCTACGAGCAGTACGTC.

The chain is built from TRBV7-6 and TRBJ2-1, with TRBD2 identical over 13 bases. Trimming removed 4 bases from V and 5 bases from J; junction bases left unmatched: 2. This CDR3 region has 15 residues. Germline loops: CDR1 SGHVS, CDR2 FNYEAQ. DNA for the CDR3: TGTGCCAGCAGCTGGGGACTAGCGGGAAACAATGAGCAGTTCTTC. Translation: CASSWGLAGNNEQFF.

The rearrangement joins TRBV30 to TRBJ2-7; possibly TRBD1 for D (5 bases). Trimming shortened V by 1 base and J by 3 bases, and 7 bases separated the two germline ends. The CDR3 is 12 residues long. Germline CDR1 reads GTSNPN; CDR2 reads SVGIG (reference sequence). CDR3 sequence (DNA): TGTGCCTGGAGTGGGACATTCTACGAGCAGTACTTC. As protein: CAWSGTFYEQYF.

CDR3 sequence: CASSLSPTPGQSFYGYTF. The CDR3 DNA sequence: TGTGCCAGCAGTTTATCACCCACCCCGGGACAGAGTTTCTATGGCTACACCTTC. The chain carries TRBV27 and TRBJ1-2, with TRBD1 matching over 7 bases. With 0 bases clipped from V and 4 bases from J, the junction kept 14 bases outside the gene matches. In germline, CDR1 is MNHEY, CDR2 SMNVEV (reference sequence). The CDR3 has 18 residues.

As DNA, the CDR3 is TGTGCCAGCAGTCTAGGGACAGAAAGGGGCTACACCTTC. It translates to CASSLGTERGYTF. This chain joins TRBV28 and TRBJ1-2; 7 bases align to TRBD1. Germline lookup yields CDR1 MDHEN and CDR2 SYDVKM. CDR3 length: 13 amino acids. V dropped 5 bases and J dropped 8; count of bases not matched to a gene: 8.

This clone was recorded once. This CDR3 is CASSSSGGTDTQYF. The CDR3 bases are TGTGCCAGCAGCTCTAGCGGGGGAACAGATACGCAGTATTTT. The chain employs TRBV7-9 and TRBJ2-3, with 10 bases matching TRBD2. The CDR3 is 14 residues long. The trim removed 4 bases at V and 3 bases at J, leaving 1 base unmatched. Per the germline V gene, CDR1 is SEHNR and CDR2 is FQNEAQ (reference sequence). The complete variable domain, with remaining parts taken from reference TRBV7-9 and TRBJ2-3, reads DTGVSQNPRHKITKRGQNVTFRCDPISEHNRLYWYRQTLGQGPEFLTYFQNEAQLEKSRLLSDRFSAERPKGSFSTLEIQRTEQGDSAMYLCASSSSGGTDTQYFGPGTRLTVL.

This chain's CDR3 is CASSLDRDDYGYTF. Written as DNA, the CDR3 is TGTGCCAGCAGCTTAGACCGGGACGACTATGGCTACACCTTC. The rearrangement links TRBV5-5 to TRBJ1-2; D perhaps matches TRBD1 (5 bases). Germline assignment: CDR1 SGHKS and CDR2 YYEKEE (reference sequence). Trimming took 2 bases from V and 3 from J, leaving 11 bases between them. This CDR3 is 14 amino acids long. Complete variable domain (other parts from reference TRBV5-5 and TRBJ1-2): DAGVTQSPTHLIKTRGQQVTLRCSPISGHKSVSWYQQVLGQGPQFIFQYYEKEERGRGNFPDRFSARQFPNYSSELNVNALLLGDSALYLCASSLDRDDYGYTFGSGTRLTVV.

This clone has only one observation. This sequence joins TRBV14 and TRBJ1-4; the D gene is possibly TRBD1 (6 bases). The ends were cut back, 3 bases at V and 9 bases at J, with 17 bases in the middle. This CDR3 has 15 residues. Looked up from germline, CDR1 is SGHDN and CDR2 is FVKESK. CDR3 bases: TGTGCCAGCAGCCATGGACAGAATTGGGAGAAAAAACTGTTTTTT. This encodes CASSHGQNWEKKLFF.

The chain couples TRBV6-5 to TRBJ1-2; possibly TRBD1 for D (6 bases). V was shortened by 7 bases and J by 4 bases, with 16 bases between the two germline ends. Germline loops: CDR1 MNHEY, CDR2 SVGAGI. The CDR3 length is 14 residues. CDR3 nucleotides: TGTGCCAGCAACCTGCAGGACAGAAGCTATGGCTACACCTTC. Protein: CASNLQDRSYGYTF.

The chain has TRBV27 and TRBJ1-1; no reliable D call. The length of the CDR3 is 12 residues. Trimming pared 4 bases from V and 4 bases from J, leaving 7 bases between. Germline CDR1 is MNHEY and CDR2 is SMNVEV (reference sequence). CDR3 loop: CASSSRGTEAFF. In nucleotides, the CDR3 is TGTGCCAGCAGTTCAAGAGGCACTGAAGCTTTCTTT.

J is TRBJ2-2 and V is TRBV6-5, with 9 positions matching TRBD2. J gave up 5 bases and V 10 bases, and 11 bases lay outside the gene matches. The CDR3 has 15 residues. The germline V gene encodes CDR1 MNHEY and CDR2 SVGAGI. Here the CDR3 reads CATTGGREGTGELFF. The CDR3 coding sequence is TGTGCCACTACCGGCGGGAGGGAAGGGACCGGGGAGCTGTTTTTT.

A single count supports this clone. J is TRBJ1-4 and V is TRBV18, with 10 bases that match TRBD1. The CDR3 is made up of 15 amino acids. V lost 1 base, J lost 8 bases, and 4 bases stayed unmatched. Germline V CDR1 and CDR2: KGHSH, LQKENI. The CDR3 DNA is TGTGCCAGCTCACCACAGACAGGGGGCGGAGAAAAACTGTTTTTT. Encoded protein: CASSPQTGGGEKLFF.

V is TRBV2 and J is TRBJ1-4; 8 nucleotides align to TRBD1. This CDR3 has 15 residues. V trimming: 6 bases; J trimming: 5 bases; junction bases outside the gene matches: 8. Germline lookup yields CDR1 SNHLY and CDR2 FYNNEI. CDR3 DNA sequence: TGTGCCAGCAGAGCTGGACAGGGCTGGAATGAAAAACTGTTTTTT. This sequence encodes CASRAGQGWNEKLFF.